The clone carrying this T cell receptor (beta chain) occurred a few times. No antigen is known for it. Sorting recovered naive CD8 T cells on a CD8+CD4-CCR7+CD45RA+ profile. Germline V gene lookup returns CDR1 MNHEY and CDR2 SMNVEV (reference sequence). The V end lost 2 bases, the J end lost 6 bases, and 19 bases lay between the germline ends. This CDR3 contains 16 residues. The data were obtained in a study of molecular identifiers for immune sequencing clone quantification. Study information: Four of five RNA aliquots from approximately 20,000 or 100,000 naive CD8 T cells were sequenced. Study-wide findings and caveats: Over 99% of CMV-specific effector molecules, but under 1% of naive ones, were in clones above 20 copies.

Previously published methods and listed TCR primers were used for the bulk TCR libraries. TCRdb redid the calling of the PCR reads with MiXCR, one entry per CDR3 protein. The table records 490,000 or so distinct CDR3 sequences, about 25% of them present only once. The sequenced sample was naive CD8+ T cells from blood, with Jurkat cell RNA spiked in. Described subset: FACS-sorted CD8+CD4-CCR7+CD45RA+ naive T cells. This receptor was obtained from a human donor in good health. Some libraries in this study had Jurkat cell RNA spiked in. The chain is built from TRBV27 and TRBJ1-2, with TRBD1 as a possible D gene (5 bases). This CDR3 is CASSLLAVQGPNGYTF. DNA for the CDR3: TGTGCCAGCAGTTTACTCGCGGTCCAGGGCCCCAATGGCTACACCTTC.